This record covers a single T cell receptor beta chain. The data originate from a study of T-cell reconstitution after alpha-beta-depleted transplantation in children. Unique molecular identifiers were used in preparing the TCRbeta library. TCRdb reprocessed the PCR reads via MiXCR and lists one record per CDR3 protein. The repertoire holds about 540,000 distinct CDR3 sequences, with 18% as singletons. The germline V gene has CDR1 MGHRA and CDR2 YSYEKL. The CDR3 has 17 amino acids. Trimming removed 3 bases at V and 2 bases at J, with 19 bases between. This receptor was taken from a human donor who donated a stem cell graft to a child with acute lymphoblastic leukemia. Sequenced here: PBMCs from the stem cell graft donor, sampled from the stem cell graft. The chain is built from TRBV4-1 and TRBJ2-5, with D possibly being TRBD1 or TRBD2 (6 bases each). The CDR3 protein is CASSQAPGAQVQETQYF. In DNA form, the CDR3 reads TGCGCCAGCAGCCAGGCACCGGGGGCTCAGGTACAAGAGACCCAGTACTTC.